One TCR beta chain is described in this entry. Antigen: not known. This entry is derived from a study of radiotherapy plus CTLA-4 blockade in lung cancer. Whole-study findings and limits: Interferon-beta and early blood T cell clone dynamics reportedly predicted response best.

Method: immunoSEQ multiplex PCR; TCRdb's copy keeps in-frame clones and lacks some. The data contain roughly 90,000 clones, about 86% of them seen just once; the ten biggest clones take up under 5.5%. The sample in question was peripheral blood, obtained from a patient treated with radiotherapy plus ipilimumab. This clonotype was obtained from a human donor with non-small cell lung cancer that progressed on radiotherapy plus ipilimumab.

The DNA for the CDR3 is TGCGCCAGCCTCGTAACAGGAACAGATACGCAGTATTTT. Protein product: CASLVTGTDTQYF. This chain uses TRBV5-1 with TRBJ2-3, with D possibly TRBD1 on 5 matching bases. Per germline, CDR1 SGHRS and CDR2 YFSETQ. The V end lost 7 bases, the J end lost 3 bases, and 12 bases lay between the germline ends. CDR3 size: 13 residues.